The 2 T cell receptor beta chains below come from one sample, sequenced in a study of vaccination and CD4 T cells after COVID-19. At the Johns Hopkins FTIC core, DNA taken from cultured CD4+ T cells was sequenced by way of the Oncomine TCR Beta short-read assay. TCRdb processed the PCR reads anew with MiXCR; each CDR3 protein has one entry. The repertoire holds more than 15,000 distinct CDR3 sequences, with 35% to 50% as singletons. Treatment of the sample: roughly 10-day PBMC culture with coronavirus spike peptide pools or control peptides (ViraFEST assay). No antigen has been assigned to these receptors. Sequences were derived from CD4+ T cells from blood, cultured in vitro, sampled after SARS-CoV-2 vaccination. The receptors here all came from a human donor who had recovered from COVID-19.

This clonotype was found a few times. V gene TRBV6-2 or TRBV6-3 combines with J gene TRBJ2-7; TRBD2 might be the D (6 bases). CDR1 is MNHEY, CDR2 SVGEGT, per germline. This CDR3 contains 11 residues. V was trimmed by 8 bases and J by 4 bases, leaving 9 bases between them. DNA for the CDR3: TGTGCCAGCCGGGGGTGGTACGAGCAGTACTTC. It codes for CASRGWYEQYF.

CDR3 DNA: TGCGCCAGCAGCCCGGCGGAGACAGCCTCGGACGAGCAGTACTTC. This sequence encodes CASSPAETASDEQYF. This chain uses TRBV5-1 with TRBJ2-7; TRBD1 might be the D (5 bases). Trimming cost V 4 bases and J 5 bases, with 19 bases left between them. This CDR3 has 15 amino acids. CDR1 is SGHRS, CDR2 YFSETQ, per germline.